This section outlines one TCR beta chain sequence together with its context. The CDR3 ends on some other residue instead of the conserved phenylalanine or tryptophan, so this is likely a read error. This sample is part of a study of blood T cells in healthy people across ages. A second 7 to 11 cycle PCR used barcoded and J-beta primers. Using its own MiXCR run on the 5' RACE reads, TCRdb lists one record per CDR3 protein. The sample lists 1.5 million to 2 million distinct CDR3 sequences; almost 35% were seen once. The study recruited healthy Caucasian donors from Russia who were aged roughly 6 to 100. Germline CDR1 and CDR2: MNHEY and SMNVEV (reference sequence). This CDR3 contains 12 residues. The germline V and J ends were trimmed by 8 bases and 5 bases, with 10 bases remaining between them.

The sequencing input was blood. This rearrangement joins TRBV27 to TRBJ2-1, with D tentatively TRBD1 (5 bases). This receptor was identified in a woman aged 25 to 39 in good health. The CDR3, as DNA: TGTGCCAGCTCACCGACAGACAATGAGCAGTTCTCC. It translates to CASSPTDNEQFS.